Listed below are T cell receptor beta chains from one sample, sequenced in a study of cytomegalovirus exposure and HLA in healthy donors. This table comes from immunoSEQ multiplex PCR, and its TCRdb copy is limited to in-frame clones, with some not included. The sample holds 100,000 to 150,000 clones, more than 75% seen once. Sequencing used PBMCs. These receptors were obtained from a male donor in good health and CMV-seronegative. Both conserved end residues are trimmed from each CDR3. Not all rows give a size; the values are once, few, many and, for expanded clones, a class.

TRBJ2-3	.	TRBV30	ASSTGGSADTQY
TRBJ2-3	.	TRBV6-5	ASSVRGDSTDTQY
TRBJ1-4	.	TRBV30	AWGRDSNEKLF
TRBJ1-3	.	TRBV6-1	ASSEYTELNTIY
TRBJ2-2	.	TRBV10-1	ASSERWLDIANTGELF
TRBJ1-5	few	TRBV5-6	ASSFRGGTQPQH
TRBJ1-6	.	TRBV7-9	ASNPQGNSPLH
TRBJ2-1	.	TRBV7-2	ASSLGRSQQF
TRBJ1-4	few	TRBV7-9	ASSGPRGGGNEKLF
TRBJ1-5	few	TRBV4-3	ASSQEAADQPQH
TRBJ2-7	.	TRBV7-2	ASSLARDRGSYEQY
TRBJ1-1	few	TRBV7-9	ASSSGQGTLNTEAF
TRBJ2-3	.	TRBV19	ATSKDRGTDTQY
TRBJ2-1	.	TRBV7-9	ASSPAGYNEQF
TRBJ2-1	.	TRBV5-1	ASSLGGQLYNEQF
TRBJ2-7	.	TRBV7-8	ASSLVLSPAAAYEQY
TRBJ1-1	.	TRBV19	ASSSQQGNTEAF
TRBJ1-2	.	TRBV11-3	ASSPRGDRGGDGYT
TRBJ1-2	.	TRBV4-1	ASSQGAFYGYT
TRBJ2-1	.	TRBV4-3	ASSQEMGAGGYNEQF
TRBJ2-5	few	TRBV4-3	ASSQDPLAGGTTQY
TRBJ2-5	.	TRBV5-1	ASSLATGAETQY
TRBJ1-2	few	TRBV29-1	SVEEGGGYT
TRBJ1-1	.	TRBV18	ASSLTAEAF
TRBJ1-1	.	TRBV5-4	ASSKGQLYPGLDTEAF
TRBJ2-1	few	TRBV2	ASSVAGGYNEQF
TRBJ1-1	.	TRBV6-5	ASSSRQLMNTEAF
TRBJ2-7	.	TRBV29-1	SVEVGQENAYEQY
TRBJ2-3	.	TRBV5-1	ASSQTDGTDTQY
TRBJ2-2	few	TRBV7-6	ASSLWTNLNTGELF
TRBJ1-2	.	TRBV7-2	ASSLESRPGGYT
TRBJ1-1	.	TRBV2	ASSEARGYNTEAF
TRBJ1-4	.	TRBV7-9	ASSSRRTVEQLF
TRBJ2-3	.	TRBV5-4	ANSEASTGETAQY
TRBJ2-1	.	TRBV10-2	ASREIAAPDNEQF
TRBJ1-6	.	TRBV5-1	ASSLRTGSYNSPLH
TRBJ1-1	.	TRBV19	ASSTGSAGAF
TRBJ1-4	few	TRBV4-3	ASSPTGTVVEKLF
TRBJ2-7	.	TRBV18	ASSPRQGAYEQY
TRBJ2-3	.	TRBV10-3	ATRSGGTDTQY
TRBJ2-3	.	TRBV27	ASSFTDRPGTDTQY
TRBJ2-7	.	TRBV9	ASSRRQGAYEQY
TRBJ2-7	.	TRBV9	ASSYKTDSYEQY
TRBJ2-7	.	TRBV7-3	ASSLVAGGSYEQY
TRBJ2-3	.	TRBV5-1	ASSLGQGSDTQY
TRBJ1-3	.	TRBV10-3	AITKKGAEGNTIY